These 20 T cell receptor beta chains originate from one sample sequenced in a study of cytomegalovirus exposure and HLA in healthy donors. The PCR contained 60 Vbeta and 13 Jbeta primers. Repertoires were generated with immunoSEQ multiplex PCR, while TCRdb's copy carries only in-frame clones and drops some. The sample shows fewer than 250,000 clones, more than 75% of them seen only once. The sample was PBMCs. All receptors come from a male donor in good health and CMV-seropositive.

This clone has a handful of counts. This CDR3 reads CSVEKRGGTDTQYF. CDR3 DNA: TGCAGCGTTGAGAAGCGGGGGGGCACAGATACGCAGTATTTT. This chain joins TRBV29-1 and TRBJ2-3; 9 bases line up with TRBD2. Looked up from germline, CDR1 is SQVTM and CDR2 is ANQGSEA. The V segment lost 3 bases and the J segment 1 base; nucleotides outside the gene matches: 2. This CDR3 region has 14 residues.

The CDR3 loop reads CASSEYRATNTEAFF. The CDR3 DNA is TGCGCCAGCAGCGAATACAGGGCGACGAACACTGAAGCTTTCTTT. The chain has TRBV5-1 and TRBJ1-1, with TRBD1 as a possible D gene (6 bases). Germline V CDR1 and CDR2: SGHRS, YFSETQ. This CDR3 region has 15 residues. V was pared by 4 bases and J by 1 base, with 14 bases between.

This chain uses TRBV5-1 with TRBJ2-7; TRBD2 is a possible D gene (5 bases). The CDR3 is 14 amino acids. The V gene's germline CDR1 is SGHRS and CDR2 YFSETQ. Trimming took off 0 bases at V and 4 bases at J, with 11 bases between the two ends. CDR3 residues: CASSLVTGLYEQYF. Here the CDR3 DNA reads TGCGCCAGCAGCTTGGTAACGGGGTTATACGAGCAGTACTTC. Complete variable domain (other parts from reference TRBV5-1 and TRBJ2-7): KAGVTQTPRYLIKTRGQQVTLSCSPISGHRSVSWYQQTPGQGLQFLFEYFSETQRNKGNFPGRFSGRQFSNSRSEMNVSTLELGDSALYLCASSLVTGLYEQYFGPGTRLTVT.

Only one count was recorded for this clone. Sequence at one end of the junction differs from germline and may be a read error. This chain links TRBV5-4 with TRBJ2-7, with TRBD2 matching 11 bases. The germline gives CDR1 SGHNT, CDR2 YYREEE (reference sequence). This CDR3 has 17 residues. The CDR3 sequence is CASSQGRGLAASYEQYF. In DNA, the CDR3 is TGCGCCAGCAGCCAAGGGAGGGGACTAGCGGCCTCCTACGAGCAGTACTTC.

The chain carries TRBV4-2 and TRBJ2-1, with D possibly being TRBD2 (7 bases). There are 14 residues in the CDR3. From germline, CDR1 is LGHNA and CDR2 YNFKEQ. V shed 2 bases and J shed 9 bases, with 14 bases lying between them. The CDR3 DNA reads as TGTGCCAGCAGCCAACCAGGACTAGGGGGTGAGCAGTTCTTC. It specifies CASSQPGLGGEQFF.

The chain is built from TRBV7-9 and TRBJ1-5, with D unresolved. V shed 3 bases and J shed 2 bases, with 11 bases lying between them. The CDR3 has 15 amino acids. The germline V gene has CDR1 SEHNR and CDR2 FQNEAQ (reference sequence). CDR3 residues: CASSFGEAGNQPQHF. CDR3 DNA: TGTGCCAGCAGCTTCGGCGAAGCGGGCAATCAGCCCCAGCATTTT. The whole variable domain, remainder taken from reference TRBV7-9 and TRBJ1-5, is DTGVSQNPRHKITKRGQNVTFRCDPISEHNRLYWYRQTLGQGPEFLTYFQNEAQLEKSRLLSDRFSAERPKGSFSTLEIQRTEQGDSAMYLCASSFGEAGNQPQHFGDGTRLSIL.

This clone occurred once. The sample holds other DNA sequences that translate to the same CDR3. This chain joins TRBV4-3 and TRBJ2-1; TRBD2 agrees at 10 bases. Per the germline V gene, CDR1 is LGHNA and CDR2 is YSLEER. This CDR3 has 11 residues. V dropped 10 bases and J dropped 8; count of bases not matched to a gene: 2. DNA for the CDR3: TGCGCCAATAGCGGGGGGTATGAGCAGTTCTTC. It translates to CANSGGYEQFF.

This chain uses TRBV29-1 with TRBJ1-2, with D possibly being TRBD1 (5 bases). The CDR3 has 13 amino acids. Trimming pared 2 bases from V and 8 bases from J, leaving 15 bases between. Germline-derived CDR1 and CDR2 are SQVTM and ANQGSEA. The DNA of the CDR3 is TGCAGCGTTGAACCTCAGGGTAATAGGGGCTACACCTTC. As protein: CSVEPQGNRGYTF.

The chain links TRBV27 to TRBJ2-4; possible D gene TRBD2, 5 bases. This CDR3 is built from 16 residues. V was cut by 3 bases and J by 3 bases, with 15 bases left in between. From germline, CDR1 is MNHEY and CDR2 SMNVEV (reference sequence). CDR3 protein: CASSFDPVGDKNIQYF. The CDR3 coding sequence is TGTGCCAGCAGTTTTGACCCAGTGGGAGACAAAAACATTCAGTACTTC.

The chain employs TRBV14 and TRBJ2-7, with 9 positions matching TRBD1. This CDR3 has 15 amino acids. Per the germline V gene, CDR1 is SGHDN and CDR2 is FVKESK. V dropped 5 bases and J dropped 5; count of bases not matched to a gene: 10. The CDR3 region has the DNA TGTGCCAGCAGCGTTCCCGGGACAGGGAAGGACGAGCAGTACTTC. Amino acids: CASSVPGTGKDEQYF.

The CDR3 region has the DNA TGTGCCAGCAATCCGGGACAGGGGGCCCATGGCTACACCTTC. This encodes CASNPGQGAHGYTF. The chain uses TRBV28 and TRBJ1-2; 12 bases match TRBD1. CDR1 is MDHEN, CDR2 SYDVKM, per germline. CDR3 length: 14 amino acids. V shed 7 bases and J 6 bases; nucleotides not matched to a gene: 6.

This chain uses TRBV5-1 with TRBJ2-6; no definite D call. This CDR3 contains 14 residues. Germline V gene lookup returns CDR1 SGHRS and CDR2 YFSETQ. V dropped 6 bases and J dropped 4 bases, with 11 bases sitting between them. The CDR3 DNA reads TGCGCCAGCAACGCTGCAGGAGGGGCCAACGTCCTGACTTTC. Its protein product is CASNAAGGANVLTF.

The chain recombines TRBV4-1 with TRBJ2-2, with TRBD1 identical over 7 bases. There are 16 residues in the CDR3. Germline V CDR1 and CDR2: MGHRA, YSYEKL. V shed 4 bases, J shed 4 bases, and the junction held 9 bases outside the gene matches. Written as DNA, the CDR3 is TGCGCCAGCAGCCCTAACAGGGGTGCGGGCACCGGGGAGCTGTTTTTT. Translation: CASSPNRGAGTGELFF.

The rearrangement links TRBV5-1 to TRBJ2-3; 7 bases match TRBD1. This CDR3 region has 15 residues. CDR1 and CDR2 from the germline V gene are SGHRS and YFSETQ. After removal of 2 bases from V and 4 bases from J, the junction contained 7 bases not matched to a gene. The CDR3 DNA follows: TGCGCCAGCAGCTTAGGGGGCATCCGGGCAGATACGCAGTATTTT. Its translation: CASSLGGIRADTQYF.

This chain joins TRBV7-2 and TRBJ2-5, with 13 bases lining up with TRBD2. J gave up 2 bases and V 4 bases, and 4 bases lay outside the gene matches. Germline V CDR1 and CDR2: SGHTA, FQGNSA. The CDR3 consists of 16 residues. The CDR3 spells CASSSGLAGVQETQYF. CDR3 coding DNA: TGTGCCAGCAGCTCAGGACTAGCGGGAGTTCAAGAGACCCAGTACTTC.

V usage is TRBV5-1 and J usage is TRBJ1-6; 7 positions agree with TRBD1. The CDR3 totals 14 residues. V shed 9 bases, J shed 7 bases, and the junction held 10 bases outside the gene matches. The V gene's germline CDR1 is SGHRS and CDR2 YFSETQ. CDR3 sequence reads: CATKPQGDNSPLHF. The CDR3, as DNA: TGCGCCACTAAACCCCAGGGGGACAATTCACCCCTCCACTTT.

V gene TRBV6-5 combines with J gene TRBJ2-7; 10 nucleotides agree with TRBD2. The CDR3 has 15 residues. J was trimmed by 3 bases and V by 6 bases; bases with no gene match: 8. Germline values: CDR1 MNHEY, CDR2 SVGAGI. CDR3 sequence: CASSPLAGDVYEQYF. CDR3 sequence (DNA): TGTGCCAGCAGCCCCCTAGCGGGGGACGTCTACGAGCAGTACTTC.

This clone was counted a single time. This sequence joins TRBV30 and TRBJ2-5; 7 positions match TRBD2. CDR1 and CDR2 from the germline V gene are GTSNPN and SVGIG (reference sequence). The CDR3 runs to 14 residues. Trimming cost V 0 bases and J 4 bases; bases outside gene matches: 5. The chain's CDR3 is CAWSVNGGGETQYF. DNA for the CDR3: TGTGCCTGGAGTGTAAATGGGGGGGGAGAGACCCAGTACTTC.

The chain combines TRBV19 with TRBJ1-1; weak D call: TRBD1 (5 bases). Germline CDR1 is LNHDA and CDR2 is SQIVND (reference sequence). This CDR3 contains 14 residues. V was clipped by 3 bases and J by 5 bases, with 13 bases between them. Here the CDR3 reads CASSIGGASTEAFF. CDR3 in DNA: TGTGCCAGTAGTATTGGCGGGGCGTCAACTGAAGCTTTCTTT.

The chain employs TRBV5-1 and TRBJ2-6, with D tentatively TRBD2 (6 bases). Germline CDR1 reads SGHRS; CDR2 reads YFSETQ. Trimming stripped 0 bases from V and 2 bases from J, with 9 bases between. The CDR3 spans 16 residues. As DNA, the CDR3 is TGCGCCAGCAGCTTGGCCGCGGGACCTGGGGCCAACGTCCTGACTTTC. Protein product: CASSLAAGPGANVLTF.